Shown below are 26 T cell receptor beta chains from a single sample sequenced in a study of T cell repertoires in cytomegalovirus infection. MiXCR, applied by TCRdb to the reads, yields one record per CDR3 protein. Of around 250,000 distinct CDR3 sequences listed, about a sixth are singletons. Sequenced: CD8+ T cells from PBMCs. All receptors come from a human donor in good health (CMV status not recorded). Some clones in this sample may be carry-over from other donors' samples.

This clonotype was observed at least ten times. The chain has TRBV6-1 and TRBJ1-1; D ambiguous. CDR1 MNHNS and CDR2 SASEGT come from the germline V gene. The CDR3 length is 13 residues. Trimming shortened V by 5 bases and J by 1 base, and 8 bases separated the two germline ends. CDR3 coding DNA: TGTGCCAGCAGTTATCAGCGGAACACTGAAGCTTTCTTT. Its protein product is CASSYQRNTEAFF.

The V and J genes are TRBV9 and TRBJ1-1; possibly TRBD1 for D (6 bases). CDR1 and CDR2 from the germline V gene are SGDLS and YYNGEE. The CDR3 has 14 amino acids. Trimming left V 5 bases short and J 5 bases short, with 16 bases between. The CDR3 DNA reads TGTGCCAGCAGTCGGGGGGGGGGCGGGACTGAAGCTTTCTTT. Protein sequence: CASSRGGGGTEAFF.

There are a few counts of this clonotype. The V and J genes are TRBV5-1 and TRBJ2-7, with 7 nucleotides matching TRBD1. V shed 4 bases, J shed 6 bases, and the junction held 10 bases outside the gene matches. This CDR3 contains 14 residues. Germline V gives CDR1 SGHRS, CDR2 YFSETQ. CDR3 in DNA: TGCGCCAGCAGCCTAGACAGGGATCAGGTCGAGCAGTACTTC. This gives the protein CASSLDRDQVEQYF.

This clonotype was observed many times. V is TRBV7-6 and J is TRBJ2-6, with D perhaps matching TRBD1 or TRBD2 (5 bases each). The germline gives CDR1 SGHVS, CDR2 FNYEAQ. The CDR3 sequence is 18 residues long. Trimming stripped 6 bases from V and 0 bases from J, with 18 bases between. CDR3 residues: CASSSIPGPHSGANVLTF. The CDR3 DNA follows: TGTGCCAGCAGTTCTATCCCGGGACCACACTCTGGGGCCAACGTCCTGACTTTC.

This clonotype was recorded many times. The chain has TRBV28 and TRBJ2-7, with D tentatively TRBD1 (5 bases). Germline CDR1 reads MDHEN; CDR2 reads SYDVKM. This CDR3 spans 14 amino acids. Deletions cut 5 bases from V and 6 bases from J, with 17 bases between. The CDR3 coding sequence is TGTGCCAGCAGTATTACGCTGTGGGGCTCCGAGCAGTACTTC. Its translation: CASSITLWGSEQYF.

The CDR3 coding sequence is TGTGCCAGCAGCCAGTTGGTCCGTGGCCCGGAGGCTTTAAATTCACCCCTCCACTTT. Its translation: CASSQLVRGPEALNSPLHF. The V and J genes are TRBV7-9 and TRBJ1-6; D is undetermined. This CDR3 spans 19 amino acids. Germline V gene lookup returns CDR1 SEHNR and CDR2 FQNEAQ (reference sequence). The V end was cut by 5 bases, the J end by 7 bases, with 27 bases between.

J is TRBJ1-4 and V is TRBV7-9; possibly TRBD1 for D (6 bases). The CDR3 length is 18 residues. The germline CDR1 and CDR2 sequences are SEHNR and FQNEAQ (reference sequence). V dropped 6 bases and J dropped 5 bases, with 25 bases sitting between them. In nucleotides, the CDR3 is TGTGCCAGCAGACCTTGGACAGTCCAAGAGGGTTCGAATGAAAAACTGTTTTTT. Its translation: CASRPWTVQEGSNEKLFF.

Turning to this clonotype: A read error may explain this, as a much larger clone is one base away. The chain carries TRBV6-6 and TRBJ1-5; no reliable D call. Germline V gene sequence: CDR1 MNHNY, CDR2 SVGAGI (reference sequence). CDR3 length equals 13 residues. The CDR3 here is CASTGSSDQPQHF. In DNA, the CDR3 is TGTGCCAGCACGGGCTCTAGCGATCAGCCCCAGCATTTT.

This clonotype was picked up many times. V and J are TRBV7-6 and TRBJ2-7; 8 bases map to TRBD1. Germline CDR1 and CDR2: SGHVS and FNYEAQ. Trimming took 5 bases from V and 1 from J; bases not matched to a gene: 13. The CDR3 totals 17 residues. Written as DNA, the CDR3 is TGTGCCAGCAGCCCCGGGACAGGCCCTTTCAGTTCCTACGAGCAGTACTTC. It encodes CASSPGTGPFSSYEQYF.

The CDR3 DNA sequence: TGTGCCAGTACCGATCCGGGACGTAGCAATCAGCCCCAGCATTTT. Residues: CASTDPGRSNQPQHF. The chain recombines TRBV19 with TRBJ1-5; possible D gene TRBD1, 5 bases. This CDR3 contains 15 residues. Trimming removed 7 bases from V and 0 bases from J, with 13 bases in between. CDR1 is LNHDA, CDR2 SQIVND, per germline (reference sequence).

The chain recombines TRBV5-6 with TRBJ2-2; D perhaps matches TRBD1 (6 bases). Germline values: CDR1 SGHDT, CDR2 YYEEEE. The CDR3 loop spans 15 amino acids. The germline V and J ends were trimmed by 4 bases and 2 bases, with 12 bases remaining between them. The CDR3 DNA reads TGTGCCAGCAGCCAACAGGGTCGCAACACCGGGGAGCTGTTTTTT. This encodes CASSQQGRNTGELFF. Based on the CDR3 plus reference TRBV5-6 and TRBJ2-2, the full variable domain is DAGVTQSPTHLIKTRGQQVTLRCSPKSGHDTVSWYQQALGQGPQFIFQYYEEEERQRGNFPDRFSGHQFPNYSSELNVNALLLGDSALYLCASSQQGRNTGELFFGEGSRLTVL.

This clonotype was counted only a few times. This chain connects TRBV6-5 to TRBJ1-6, with 10 bases identical to TRBD1. Germline values: CDR1 MNHEY, CDR2 SVGAGI. The CDR3 runs to 16 residues. V was clipped by 6 bases and J by 2 bases; unmatched bases: 4. CDR3 in DNA: TGTGCCAGCAGGGAGACAGGGGGCGCCTATAATTCACCCCTCCACTTT. Translation gives CASRETGGAYNSPLHF.

Only a few counts were recorded for this clonotype. The rearrangement links TRBV5-6 to TRBJ2-7, with a possible D match to TRBD1 (5 bases). Trimming left V 0 bases short and J 7 bases short, with 11 bases between. The length of the CDR3 is 13 residues. The V gene's germline CDR1 is SGHDT and CDR2 YYEEEE. The CDR3 spells CASSLGGRKEQYF. CDR3 DNA: TGTGCCAGCAGCTTGGGGGGCCGTAAAGAGCAGTACTTC. Together with reference TRBV5-6 and TRBJ2-7, the CDR3 gives the full variable domain: DAGVTQSPTHLIKTRGQQVTLRCSPKSGHDTVSWYQQALGQGPQFIFQYYEEEERQRGNFPDRFSGHQFPNYSSELNVNALLLGDSALYLCASSLGGRKEQYFGPGTRLTVT.

This chain connects TRBV7-4 to TRBJ1-5; 10 bases are shared with TRBD1. The CDR3 runs 16 residues. Germline V gene sequence: CDR1 SGHVT, CDR2 SQSDAQ. The V and J ends lost 3 bases and 6 bases, in that order; junction bases with no gene match: 8. The CDR3 DNA reads as TGTGCCAGCAGCTTGACAGGGGGCCCCTTAATTCAGCCCCAGCATTTT. Amino acids: CASSLTGGPLIQPQHF.

The V gene is TRBV5-6, the J gene TRBJ2-5, with 13 nucleotides matching TRBD2. From germline, CDR1 is SGHDT and CDR2 YYEEEE. There are 18 residues in the CDR3. V lost 4 bases, J lost 2 bases, and 11 bases stayed unmatched. The CDR3 DNA sequence: TGTGCCAGCAGCCCTTCCGGACTAGCGGGGGTCTATCAAGAGACCCAGTACTTC. Amino acids: CASSPSGLAGVYQETQYF.

The chain carries TRBV29-1 and TRBJ1-4; D is ambiguous. CDR3 size: 11 residues. From germline, CDR1 is SQVTM and CDR2 ANQGSEA. V was cut by 4 bases and J by 8 bases, with 8 bases left in between. DNA for the CDR3: TGCAGCGTTGTTGGCAGGGAAAAACTGTTTTTT. This codes for CSVVGREKLFF.

The rearrangement joins TRBV5-8 to TRBJ1-4; no clear D. Germline CDR1 is SGHTS and CDR2 is YDEGEE. The CDR3 runs 15 residues. The ends were cut back, 4 bases at V and 2 bases at J, with 12 bases in the middle. The CDR3 loop is CASSHEWRTNEKLFF. The CDR3 nucleotides are TGTGCCAGCAGCCACGAGTGGCGGACTAATGAAAAACTGTTTTTT.

The chain carries TRBV20-1 and TRBJ1-1; D gene ambiguous. The CDR3 runs 13 residues. Deletions cut 8 bases from V and 1 base from J, with 14 bases between. Germline values: CDR1 DFQATT, CDR2 SNEGSKA (reference sequence). Here the CDR3 reads CSPMEAKNTEAFF. For the CDR3, the DNA is TGCAGTCCAATGGAGGCGAAGAACACTGAAGCTTTCTTT.

This chain connects TRBV12-3 or TRBV12-4 to TRBJ2-4; possibly TRBD1 for D (6 bases). The CDR3 has 15 amino acids. V lost 5 bases to trimming and J lost 8 bases, with 19 bases between them. The CDR3 protein is CASSPVDRSGDIQYF. CDR3 sequence (DNA): TGTGCCAGCAGTCCGGTCGACAGGTCCGGGGACATTCAGTACTTC.

This clonotype was found many times. The V call is TRBV7-9, the J call TRBJ2-3; D might be TRBD1 or TRBD2, each matching 5 bases. This CDR3 has 13 amino acids. The ends were cut back, 11 bases at V and 2 bases at J, with 14 bases in the middle. Germline V gives CDR1 SEHNR, CDR2 FQNEAQ (reference sequence). CDR3 loop: CAGGLMDTDTQYF. The CDR3 bases are TGTGCCGGGGGTCTCATGGACACAGATACGCAGTATTTT.

This clonotype was counted ten times or more. The chain uses TRBV12-3 or TRBV12-4 and TRBJ1-5; the D gene is possibly TRBD1 (6 bases). This CDR3 region has 14 residues. V lost 0 bases, J lost 5 bases, and 8 bases lay in between. CDR3 bases: TGTGCCAGCAGTTTAGCGACAGGAGATCAGCCCCAGCATTTT. This sequence encodes CASSLATGDQPQHF.

This clonotype was detected many times. The chain is built from TRBV27 and TRBJ2-7, with 8 bases aligning to TRBD1. The V and J ends lost 9 bases and 3 bases, in that order; junction bases with no gene match: 13. Germline CDR1 is MNHEY and CDR2 is SMNVEV (reference sequence). The CDR3 length is 15 residues. CDR3: CASRKGQGNLYEQYF. The CDR3, as DNA: TGTGCCAGTAGGAAAGGACAGGGAAATCTCTACGAGCAGTACTTC.

V usage is TRBV7-9 and J usage is TRBJ2-4; maybe TRBD1 (5 bases). V dropped 5 bases and J dropped 10 bases, with 12 bases sitting between them. This CDR3 is 12 amino acids long. The germline V gene encodes CDR1 SEHNR and CDR2 FQNEAQ (reference sequence). The CDR3, as DNA: TGTGCCAGCAGCACCGGACAACAGATTCAGTACTTC. Translated, it gives CASSTGQQIQYF.

This clonotype has a handful of counts. V and J are TRBV28 and TRBJ2-4, with D perhaps given as TRBD1 or TRBD2 (5 bases each). Germline-derived CDR1 and CDR2 are MDHEN and SYDVKM. The ends were cut back, 6 bases at V and 0 bases at J, with 9 bases in the middle. The CDR3 has 14 amino acids. CDR3 DNA sequence: TGTGCCAGCAGCTTGGGGGAAGCCAAAAACATTCAGTACTTC. Translated: CASSLGEAKNIQYF.

In its sample, this clonotype was seen a few times. The rearrangement joins TRBV18 to TRBJ1-4; TRBD1 matches at 7 bases. The CDR3 runs 15 residues. V trimming: 2 bases; J trimming: 4 bases; junction bases outside the gene matches: 4. Per the germline V gene, CDR1 is KGHSH and CDR2 is LQKENI. For the CDR3, the DNA is TGTGCCAGCTCACCAGCCGGGACAGATAATGAAAAACTGTTTTTT. It codes for CASSPAGTDNEKLFF.

Only a few counts were recorded for this clonotype. The chain employs TRBV12-3 or TRBV12-4 and TRBJ2-5; D possibly corresponds to TRBD2 (6 bases). The CDR3 sequence is 13 residues long. Trimming removed 7 bases at V and 5 bases at J, with 14 bases between. The CDR3 nucleotides read TGTGCCAGCACCCGAGGCGGGGATGAGACCCAGTACTTC. Its translation is CASTRGGDETQYF.